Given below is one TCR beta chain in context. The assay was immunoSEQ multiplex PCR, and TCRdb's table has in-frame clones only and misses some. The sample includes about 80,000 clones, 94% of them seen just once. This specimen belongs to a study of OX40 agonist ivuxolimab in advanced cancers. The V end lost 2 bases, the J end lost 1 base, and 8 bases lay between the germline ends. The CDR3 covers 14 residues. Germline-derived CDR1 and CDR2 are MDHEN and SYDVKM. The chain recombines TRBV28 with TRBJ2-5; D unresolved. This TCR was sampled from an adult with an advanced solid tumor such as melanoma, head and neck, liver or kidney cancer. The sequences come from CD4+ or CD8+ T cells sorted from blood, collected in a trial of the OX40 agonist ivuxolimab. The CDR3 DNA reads TGTGCCAGCAGTTTAGCCTTAATCCAAGAGACCCAGTACTTC. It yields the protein CASSLALIQETQYF. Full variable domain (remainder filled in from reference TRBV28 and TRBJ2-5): DVKVTQSSRYLVKRTGEKVFLECVQDMDHENMFWYRQDPGLGLRLIYFSYDVKMKEKGDIPEGYSVSREKKERFSLILESASTNQTSMYLCASSLALIQETQYFGPGTRLLVL.